Reported below is one T cell receptor (beta chain). What it binds is not known. Positively selected for CCR7, the CD45RO-negative cells used as naive CD8 cells excluded terminally differentiated effector memory CD45RA+ cells. From germline, CDR1 is SGHTA and CDR2 FQGNSA. The CDR3 consists of 13 residues. Trimming removed 1 base from V and 7 bases from J, with 10 bases in between. This entry is derived from a study of shared clonotypes between healthy human individuals. Across the whole study: Contributing individuals were a couple of females and a few males aged 18 to 49. Study observations and caveats: Having only a few donors restricted how much genetic and exposure-history diversity was captured.

Generated by immunoSEQ multiplex PCR, the TCRdb table keeps only in-frame clones and is missing some. This repertoire shows hundreds of thousands of clones, roughly 98% found once; its top ten account for 0.3% to 0.35%. J is TRBJ1-2 and V is TRBV7-2; D not resolved. The source of this sequence is a man aged 25 to 40 in good health. Sequenced material: naive CD8+ T cells sorted from blood. CDR3 sequence: CASSLDMPSGYTF. The CDR3 DNA reads as TGTGCCAGCAGCTTAGACATGCCGTCTGGCTACACCTTC.